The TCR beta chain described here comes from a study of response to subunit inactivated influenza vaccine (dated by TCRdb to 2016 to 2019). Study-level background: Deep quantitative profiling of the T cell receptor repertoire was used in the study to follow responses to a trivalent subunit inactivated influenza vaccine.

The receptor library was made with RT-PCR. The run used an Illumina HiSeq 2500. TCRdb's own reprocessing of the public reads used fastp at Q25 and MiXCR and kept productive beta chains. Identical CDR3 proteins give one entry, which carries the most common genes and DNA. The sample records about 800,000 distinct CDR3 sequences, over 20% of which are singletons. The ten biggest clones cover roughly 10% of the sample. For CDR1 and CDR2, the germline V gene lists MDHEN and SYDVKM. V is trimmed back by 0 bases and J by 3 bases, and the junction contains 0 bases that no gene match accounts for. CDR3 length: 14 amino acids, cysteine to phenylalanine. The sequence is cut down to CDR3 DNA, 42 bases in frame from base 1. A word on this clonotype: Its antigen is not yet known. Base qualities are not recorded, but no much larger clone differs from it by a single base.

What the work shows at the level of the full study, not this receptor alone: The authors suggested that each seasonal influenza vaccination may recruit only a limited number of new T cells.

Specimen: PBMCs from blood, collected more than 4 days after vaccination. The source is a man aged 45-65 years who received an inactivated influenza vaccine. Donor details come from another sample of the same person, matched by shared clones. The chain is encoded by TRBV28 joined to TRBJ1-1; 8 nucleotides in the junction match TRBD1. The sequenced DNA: TGTGCCAGCAGTTTATGGGACAGGGACACTGAAGCTTTCTTT. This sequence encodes CASSLWDRDTEAFF. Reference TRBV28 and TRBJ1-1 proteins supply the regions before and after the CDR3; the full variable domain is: DVKVTQSSRYLVKRTGEKVFLECVQDMDHENMFWYRQDPGLGLRLIYFSYDVKMKEKGDIPEGYSVSREKKERFSLILESASTNQTSMYLCASSLWDRDTEAFFGQGTRLTVV.